This passage covers 3 T cell receptor beta chains from one sample sequenced in a study of T cells in localized non-small cell lung cancer. Repertoires were generated with immunoSEQ multiplex PCR, while TCRdb's copy carries only in-frame clones and drops some. The repertoire holds roughly 90,000 clones, with roughly 91% as singletons. Sequencing was performed on PBMCs, taken before any cancer treatment. These TCRs come from a woman aged 35 to 70 with stage II squamous cell lung carcinoma.

The count of this clone is one. The V and J genes are TRBV6-5 and TRBJ2-1, with D unclear. Trimming took 5 bases from V and 8 from J, leaving 16 bases between them. CDR3 size: 14 residues. Germline V CDR1 and CDR2: MNHEY, SVGAGI. CDR3 region: CASSRRLDRDEQFF. The CDR3 nucleotides are TGTGCCAGCAGTCGCCGTTTGGACCGGGATGAGCAGTTCTTC.

This sequence joins TRBV23-1 and TRBJ1-3; no clear D. TRBV23-1 is identified as an open reading frame with a role that is uncertain. Trimming stripped 4 bases from V and 2 bases from J, with 18 bases between. The CDR3 is made up of 17 amino acids. Here the CDR3 reads CASSPTFKKGTGNTIYF. The CDR3 coding sequence is TGCGCCAGCAGTCCTACCTTTAAGAAGGGAACTGGAAACACCATATATTTT.

V and J are TRBV6-1 and TRBJ2-2; 7 positions match TRBD2. V shed 6 bases, J shed 0 bases, and the junction held 4 bases outside the gene matches. In germline, CDR1 is MNHNS, CDR2 SASEGT. The CDR3 is 15 amino acids. The CDR3 DNA sequence: TGTGCCAGCAGCCTAGCGGTGTCGAACACCGGGGAGCTGTTTTTT. Protein product: CASSLAVSNTGELFF.